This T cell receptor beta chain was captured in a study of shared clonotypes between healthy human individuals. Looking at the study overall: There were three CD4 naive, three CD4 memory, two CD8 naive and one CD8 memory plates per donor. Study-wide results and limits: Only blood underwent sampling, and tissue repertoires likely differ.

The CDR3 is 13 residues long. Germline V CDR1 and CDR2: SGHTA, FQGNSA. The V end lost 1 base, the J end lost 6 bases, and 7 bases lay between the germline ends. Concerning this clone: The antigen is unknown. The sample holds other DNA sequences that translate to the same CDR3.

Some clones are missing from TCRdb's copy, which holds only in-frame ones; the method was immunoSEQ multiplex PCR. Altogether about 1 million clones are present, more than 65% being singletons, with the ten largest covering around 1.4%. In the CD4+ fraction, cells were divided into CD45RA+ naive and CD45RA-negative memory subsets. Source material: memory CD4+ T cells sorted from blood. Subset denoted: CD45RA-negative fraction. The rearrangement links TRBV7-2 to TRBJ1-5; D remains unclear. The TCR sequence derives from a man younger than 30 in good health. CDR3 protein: CASSLVGSQPQHF. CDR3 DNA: TGTGCCAGCAGCTTAGTGGGCAGTCAGCCCCAGCATTTT.